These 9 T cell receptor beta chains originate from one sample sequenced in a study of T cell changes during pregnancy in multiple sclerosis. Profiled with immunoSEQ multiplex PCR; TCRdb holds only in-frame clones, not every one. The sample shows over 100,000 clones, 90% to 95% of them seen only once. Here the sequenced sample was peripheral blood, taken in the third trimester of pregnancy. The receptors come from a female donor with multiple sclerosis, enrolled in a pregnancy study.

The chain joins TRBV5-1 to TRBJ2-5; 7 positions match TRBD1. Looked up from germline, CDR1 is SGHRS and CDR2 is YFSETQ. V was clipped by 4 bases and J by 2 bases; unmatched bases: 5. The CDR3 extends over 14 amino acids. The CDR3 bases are TGCGCCAGCAGCGTCGACAGGGTACAAGAGACCCAGTACTTC. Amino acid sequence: CASSVDRVQETQYF. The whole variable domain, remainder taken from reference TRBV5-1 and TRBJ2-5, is KAGVTQTPRYLIKTRGQQVTLSCSPISGHRSVSWYQQTPGQGLQFLFEYFSETQRNKGNFPGRFSGRQFSNSRSEMNVSTLELGDSALYLCASSVDRVQETQYFGPGTRLLVL.

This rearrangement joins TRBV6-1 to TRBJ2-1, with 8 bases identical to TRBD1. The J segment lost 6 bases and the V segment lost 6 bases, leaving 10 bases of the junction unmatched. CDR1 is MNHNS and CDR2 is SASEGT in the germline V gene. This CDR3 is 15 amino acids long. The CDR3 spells CASRRTGKGGNEQFF. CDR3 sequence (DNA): TGTGCCAGCAGACGGACAGGGAAAGGAGGCAATGAGCAGTTCTTC.

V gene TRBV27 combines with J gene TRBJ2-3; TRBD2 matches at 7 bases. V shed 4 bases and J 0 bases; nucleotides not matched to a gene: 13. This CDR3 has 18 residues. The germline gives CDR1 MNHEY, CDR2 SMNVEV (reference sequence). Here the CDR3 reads CASSWYAGVPPSTDTQYF. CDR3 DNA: TGTGCCAGCAGTTGGTACGCGGGAGTTCCCCCCAGCACAGATACGCAGTATTTT.

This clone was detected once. The CDR3 region has the DNA TGTGCCAGTAAAAGCGGCCTAAATGAGCAGTTCTTC. It encodes CASKSGLNEQFF. The gene calls are TRBV2 and TRBJ2-1, with D possibly being TRBD2 (5 bases). The CDR3 totals 12 residues. Looked up from germline, CDR1 is SNHLY and CDR2 is FYNNEI. V gave up 9 bases and J gave up 7 bases, with 13 bases separating them.

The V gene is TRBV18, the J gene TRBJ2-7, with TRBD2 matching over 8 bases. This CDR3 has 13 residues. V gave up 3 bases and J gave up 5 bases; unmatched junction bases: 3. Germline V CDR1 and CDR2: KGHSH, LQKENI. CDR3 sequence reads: CASSPSGINEQYF. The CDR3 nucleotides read TGTGCCAGCTCACCTAGCGGGATCAACGAGCAGTACTTC. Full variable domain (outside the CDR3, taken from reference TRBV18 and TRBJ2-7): NAGVMQNPRHLVRRRGQEARLRCSPMKGHSHVYWYRQLPEEGLKFMVYLQKENIIDESGMPKERFSAEFPKEGPSILRIQQVVRGDSAAYFCASSPSGINEQYFGPGTRLTVT.

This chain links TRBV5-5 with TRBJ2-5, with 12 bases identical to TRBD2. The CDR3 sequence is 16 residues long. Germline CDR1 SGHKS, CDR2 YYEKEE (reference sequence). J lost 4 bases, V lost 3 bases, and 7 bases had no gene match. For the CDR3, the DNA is TGTGCCAGCAGCTATCAGACTAGCGGGAGCACAGAGACCCAGTACTTC. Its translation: CASSYQTSGSTETQYF.

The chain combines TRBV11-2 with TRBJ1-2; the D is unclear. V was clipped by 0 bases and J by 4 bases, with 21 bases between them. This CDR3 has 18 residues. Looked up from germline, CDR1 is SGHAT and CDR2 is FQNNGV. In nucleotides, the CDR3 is TGTGCCAGCAGCTTAGATAGGGAGCAGGTCCCATGGGGCTATGGCTACACCTTC. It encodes CASSLDREQVPWGYGYTF.

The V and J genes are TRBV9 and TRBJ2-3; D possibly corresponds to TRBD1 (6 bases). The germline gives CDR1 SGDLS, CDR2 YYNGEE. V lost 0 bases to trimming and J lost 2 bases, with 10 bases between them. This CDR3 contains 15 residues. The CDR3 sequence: CASSVETGSTDTQYF. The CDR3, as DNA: TGTGCCAGCAGCGTAGAGACAGGCTCCACAGATACGCAGTATTTT.

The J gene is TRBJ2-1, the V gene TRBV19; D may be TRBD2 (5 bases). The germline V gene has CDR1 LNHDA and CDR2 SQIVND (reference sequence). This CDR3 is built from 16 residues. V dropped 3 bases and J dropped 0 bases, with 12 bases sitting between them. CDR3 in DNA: TGTGCCAGTAGTATCCCTAGCTTCTCCTCCTACAATGAGCAGTTCTTC. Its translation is CASSIPSFSSYNEQFF.